This TCR beta chain came from a study of blood T cell repertoires in COVID-19. With V trimmed by 3 bases and J by 2 bases, 2 bases remained unmatched. This CDR3 comprises 14 residues. Germline CDR1 and CDR2: KGHSH and LQKENI. Cohort 3 recovery required two negative PCRs, clearance, or symptom resolution. Regarding this clone: The sample has other DNA sequences that encode this CDR3 too.

Assay: immunoSEQ multiplex PCR; the TCRdb copy retains only in-frame clones and omits some. The sample has roughly 190,000 clones; 65% to 85% are singletons. The chain joins TRBV18 to TRBJ2-5; 8 positions match TRBD2. The sample consisted of PBMCs or T cells enriched from blood (not recorded which). The clonotype was recovered from a woman under 40 who had recovered from COVID-19. Written as DNA, the CDR3 is TGTGCCAGCTCACCCGGGAGGGCTCAAGAGACCCAGTACTTC. It codes for CASSPGRAQETQYF.